The T cell receptor (beta chain) described here comes from a study of shared clonotypes between healthy human individuals. Study details: Those who served as donors were a couple of women and a few men between the ages of 18 and 49. Whole-study results and caveats: What naive subsets generally showed was a larger estimated richness than memory subsets showed.

Germline CDR1 is SGDLS and CDR2 is YYNGEE. The CDR3 sequence is 16 residues long. The junction had 10 bases not matched to a gene; V was cut back by 3 bases and J by 3 bases. As concerns this clone: What it binds is unknown.

CD8 cells regarded as naive lacked CD45RO, were positively chosen for CCR7, and omitted terminally differentiated effector memory CD45RA+ cells. For each subset, genomic DNA was distributed in equal portions over several immunoSEQ plates. Approximately 210 ng DNA, 25,000 to 35,000 T cell genomes, went into each sorted-subset replicate PCR. TCRdb's copy holds only in-frame clones and misses some; the assay was immunoSEQ multiplex PCR. This table has roughly 2,000,000 clones, around 96% appearing once. The clonotype comes from a man aged 18 to 35 in good health. The chain couples TRBV9 to TRBJ1-2; 8 nucleotides match TRBD1. The specimen was naive CD8+ T cells sorted from blood. The CDR3 is CASSATSGGEDYGYTF. The CDR3 region has the DNA TGTGCCAGCAGCGCCACCTCAGGGGGCGAGGACTATGGCTACACCTTC.